This TCR beta chain originates from a study of graft-versus-host responses after intestinal transplantation (dated by TCRdb to 2020 to 2022). Background for the entire study: Recipients received multivisceral, liver-intestinal, or isolated intestinal transplants. To identify alloreactive clones, pre-transplant mixed lymphocyte reaction products were sequenced and compared with unstimulated pre-transplant donor and recipient T cells. Anti-thymocyte globulin induction was given to all recipients, followed by maintenance tacrolimus and steroids for approximately three years. Rather than going through the commercial service, samples from three later patients were sequenced in-house on an Illumina MiSeq and processed with MiXCR. Bulk TCR-beta CDR3 sequencing was used to track graft-versus-host and host-versus-graft alloreactive T cell clones in the graft, circulation and bone marrow after intestinal transplantation. Of the roughly 24 intestinal transplant recipients enrolled in the cohort, one of whom was a retransplant, a few patients without pretransplant specimens were excluded. Donor T cell macrochimerism was defined as a peak of at least 4% donor T cells among recipient peripheral blood mononuclear cells. Summary of the overall study and its limitations: Early after transplant, peak levels of circulating GvH clones were associated with declines in HvG clones. The conclusions were limited by the relatively low number and heterogeneity of the intestinal transplant patients. In patients with donor T cell macrochimerism, the allografts had high GvH to HvG T cell clonal ratios. GvH clones turned up in recipient bone marrow, with some appearing earlier in ileal mucosa or blood, a pattern consistent with an intestinal mucosal origin.

V sheds 3 bases and J sheds 6 bases, leaving 18 bases between their ends. Its CDR3 holds 16 amino acids, cysteine through phenylalanine. Only CDR3 DNA remains: 48 bases, in frame from the first base. Reading the germline V gene (reference sequence) gives CDR1 SGHAT and CDR2 FQDESV. A note on this clone: The specificity of this receptor is unknown. Base quality data are lacking; no much larger clone is found one base away.

What the time point label conveys for this sample: cells obtained before transplantation from donor or recipient. CD3+CD4+ and CD3+CD8+ populations were FACS-sorted from unstimulated pre-transplant donor and recipient cells taken from spleen or lymph nodes. Libraries were constructed by the immunoSEQ multiplex PCR assay. For most patients, genomic DNA was isolated with the Qiagen DNeasy Blood and Tissue Kit and sent frozen to Adaptive Biotechnologies for TCR sequencing. Adaptive Biotechnologies carried out high-throughput TCR-beta CDR3 sequencing of genomic DNA for most patients. In the source study's methods: TCR sequencing data for 15 to 20 patients were retrieved from Adaptive's ImmunoSEQ software; three other patients were processed with MiXCR and VDJtools. CD4 versus CD8 sorting errors were corrected by removing sequences found in both subsets at a frequency ratio below 5:1. CDR3 nucleotide sequences shared between donor and recipient were removed because the origin of such sequences could not be assigned. At least 2-fold expansion over unstimulated cells and a minimum CFSE-low frequency of 0.002% (template counts) or 0.001% (read counts) were required for clones to be classified as alloreactive. Mappable clones were those detected in sequenced pre-transplant spleen, lymph node, or MLR CFSE-low populations of the donor or recipient. Cumulative frequency of alloreactive clones was calculated as a percentage of all sequences weighted by copy number. The source is immuneACCESS, and TCRdb retained only in-frame sequences with V and J called. Part of the clones is not carried over; for the studies checked, unresolved V genes explain less than half of this, and the remainder is unexplained. That table is the source of V, J and clone size, and D and trimming were worked out from the DNA. Across this sample there are about 47,000 clones, with about 95% seen only once. 0.2% to 0.25% of the sample is taken by the ten largest.

This clonotype originated in a human donor who was the organ donor for an intestinal transplant. Sequences were derived from unstimulated CD8+ T cells sorted from spleen or lymph node cells, sampled before transplant. This chain joins TRBV11-1 to TRBJ2-4, with TRBD1 tentatively as D gene (6 bases match). The sequence in DNA is TGTGCCAGCAGCTTTGGCAGGGGCTATCAGCCAAACATTCAGTACTTC. Translated, it reads CASSFGRGYQPNIQYF.